The subject of this entry is one T cell receptor (beta chain). Its antigen is unidentified. This CDR3 contains 15 residues. V dropped 6 bases and J dropped 3; count of bases not matched to a gene: 8. The germline V gene has CDR1 MDHEN and CDR2 SYDVKM. The data were taken from a study of cytomegalovirus exposure and HLA in healthy donors. The PCR ran on 60 Vbeta and 13 Jbeta primers. Sequencing used immunoSEQ multiplex PCR; TCRdb keeps in-frame clones, though not all of them. This sample carries 80,000 to 90,000 clones, 80% to 90% of them seen once, and the ten largest clones take about 2%. Study-wide results and limits: Common viral pathogens seemed, in a later analysis, to connect with several of the most significant clusters. The study flagged roughly 160 TCR beta chains as cytomegalovirus-associated.

The chain employs TRBV28 and TRBJ1-2, with TRBD1 matching 9 bases. Specimen: PBMCs. The sequence came from a woman in her 30s in good health and CMV-seronegative. CDR3 amino acids: CASREAGQGDYGYTF. The CDR3 bases are TGTGCCAGCAGGGAAGCGGGACAGGGTGACTATGGCTACACCTTC.